This is a list of T cell receptor beta chains from one sample in a study of CD4 T cells in relation to SARS-CoV-2 and coronaviruses. Assay: immunoSEQ multiplex PCR; the TCRdb copy retains only in-frame clones and omits some. Of about 59,000 clones listed, 86% are singletons. The sequenced sample consisted of memory CD4+ T cells from PBMCs. The receptor set was obtained from a human donor in good health. The CDR3 runs from the conserved cysteine through the conserved F or W. Each record gives: clone size, J gene, D gene, V gene, CDR3 protein, CDR3 DNA. The D gene is left open where the match is weak. Clone size, where shown, is once, few, many, or a class for clones that have expanded.

>once|TRBJ2-5|NA|TRBV11-2
CASSLGGTGETQYF
TGTGCCAGCAGCTTGGGGGGGACAGGAGAGACCCAGTACTTC
>NA|TRBJ2-2|TRBD2|TRBV5-8
CASSSGVLAGRGTGELFF
TGTGCCAGCAGCTCAGGGGTACTAGCGGGCCGTGGCACCGGGGAGCTGTTTTTT
>NA|TRBJ1-1|NA|TRBV6-5
CASSRTGGNAEAFF
TGTGCCAGCAGCAGAACTGGGGGTAACGCTGAAGCTTTCTTT
>NA|TRBJ2-1|TRBD2|TRBV7-3
CASSSLAGGPYNEQFF
TGTGCCAGCAGCTCCCTAGCGGGTGGGCCCTACAATGAGCAGTTCTTC
>NA|TRBJ2-7|NA|TRBV25-1
CASSDTGFLPYEQYF
TGTGCCAGCAGTGACACGGGGTTCTTGCCCTACGAGCAGTACTTC
>NA|TRBJ2-7|NA|TRBV28
CASSDKAEQYF
TGTGCCAGCAGTGACAAGGCCGAGCAGTACTTC
>NA|TRBJ2-1|TRBD2|TRBV30
CAWSGTSGRYNEQFF
TGTGCCTGGAGTGGGACTAGCGGACGGTACAATGAGCAGTTCTTC
>NA|TRBJ2-1|NA|TRBV20-1
CSAGELGEQFF
TGCAGTGCAGGGGAACTAGGTGAGCAGTTCTTC
>NA|TRBJ2-7|TRBD1|TRBV2
CASSRDSSGQYF
TGTGCCAGCAGTCGGGACAGCTCAGGGCAGTACTTC
>NA|TRBJ1-6|TRBD1|TRBV19
CATKGAHGSPLHF
TGTGCCACAAAGGGGGCGCACGGATCACCCCTCCACTTT
>NA|TRBJ2-4|NA|TRBV10-3
CAISEGQGANIQYF
TGTGCCATCAGTGAGGGCCAGGGTGCGAACATTCAGTACTTC
>NA|TRBJ2-7|TRBD2|TRBV3-1/TRBV3-2
CASSQDSGSVYEQYF
TGTGCCAGCAGCCAAGATAGCGGGAGTGTTTACGAGCAGTACTTC
>NA|TRBJ2-7|NA|TRBV28
CASSMGGSTYEQYF
TGTGCCAGCAGTATGGGGGGCTCGACCTACGAGCAGTACTTC
>NA|TRBJ2-1|NA|TRBV5-1
CASSLDHKSGEQFF
TGCGCCAGCAGCTTGGACCATAAGTCGGGGGAGCAGTTCTTC
>NA|TRBJ2-5|NA|TRBV18
CASSPGSVQETQYF
TGTGCCAGCTCACCCGGGTCAGTCCAAGAGACCCAGTACTTC
>NA|TRBJ2-7|NA|TRBV12-3/TRBV12-4
CASSSGQRNEQYF
TGTGCCAGCAGTTCCGGACAACGAAACGAGCAGTACTTC
>NA|TRBJ2-5|NA|TRBV29-1
CSVDRAGLSTQETQYF
TGCAGCGTTGATCGGGCGGGGCTCAGCACTCAAGAGACCCAGTACTTC
>NA|TRBJ2-1|NA|TRBV5-1
CASSPSPGVNGEQFF
TGCGCCAGCAGCCCGTCTCCGGGAGTCAACGGTGAGCAGTTCTTC